The 3 T cell receptor beta chains presented below share a single source sample, sequenced in a study of blood T cell repertoires in COVID-19 (dated by TCRdb to the early 2020s). The library came from the immunoSEQ multiplex PCR assay. What TCRdb holds here is the immuneACCESS table cut down to in-frame rearrangements. Part of the clones is not present; checked against another copy, under half of the missing clones reflect an unresolved V gene, and the others are unexplained. The sample includes 250,000 to 300,000 clones, with around 83% observed a single time. The ten largest clonotypes hold roughly 5.8% of the sample. Material for sequencing was peripheral blood. Receptors were obtained from an elderly man with acute or convalescent COVID-19.

The J gene is TRBJ1-1, the V gene TRBV5-6; D remains unclear. Trimming removed 1 base at V and 0 bases at J, with 10 bases between. Germline V lookup: CDR1 SGHDT, CDR2 YYEEEE. The CDR3 spans 15 residues. For the CDR3, the DNA is TGTGCCAGCAGCTTGATAGAACGGTTGAACACTGAAGCTTTCTTT. This encodes CASSLIERLNTEAFF.

This clone was counted between two and nine times. The chain carries TRBV2 and TRBJ1-2; 11 nucleotides line up with TRBD1. The CDR3 extends over 16 amino acids. Losses at the gene ends were 8 bases for V and 1 base for J; bases not matched to a gene: 9. CDR1 and CDR2 from the germline V gene are SNHLY and FYNNEI. CDR3 sequence reads: CASGQGAEILNYGYTF. In nucleotides, the CDR3 is TGTGCCAGCGGACAGGGGGCAGAAATCCTTAACTATGGCTACACCTTC.

The chain is built from TRBV6-4 and TRBJ2-1; 10 bases match TRBD2. The CDR3 length is 13 residues. The germline CDR1 and CDR2 sequences are MRHNA and SNTAGT. The V segment lost 8 bases and the J segment 8 bases; nucleotides outside the gene matches: 6. The DNA for the CDR3 is TGTGCCAGCCGGGCTAGCGGGGGCGATGAGCAGTTCTTC. This encodes CASRASGGDEQFF.